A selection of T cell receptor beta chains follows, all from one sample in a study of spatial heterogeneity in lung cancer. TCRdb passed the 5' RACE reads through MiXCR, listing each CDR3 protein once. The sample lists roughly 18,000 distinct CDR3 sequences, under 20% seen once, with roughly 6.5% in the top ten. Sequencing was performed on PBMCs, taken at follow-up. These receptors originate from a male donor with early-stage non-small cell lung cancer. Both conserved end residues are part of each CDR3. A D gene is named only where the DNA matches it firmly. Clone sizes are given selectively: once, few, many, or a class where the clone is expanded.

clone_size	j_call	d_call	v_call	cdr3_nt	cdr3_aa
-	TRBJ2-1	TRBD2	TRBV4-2	TGTGCCAGCAGCCGAACTAGCGGGTACTCCTACAATGAGCAGTTCTTC	CASSRTSGYSYNEQFF
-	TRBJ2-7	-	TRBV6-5	TGTGCCAGCCGGGCAGGCCCGTCCTACGAGCAGTACTTC	CASRAGPSYEQYF
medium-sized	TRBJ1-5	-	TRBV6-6	TGTGCCAGCAGTTACCGCTCTTTTAGCAATCAGCCCCAGCATTTT	CASSYRSFSNQPQHF
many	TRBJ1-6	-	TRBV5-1	TGCGCCAGCAGCTTGGCTGGGGGCGCTTCTTCACCCCTCCACTTT	CASSLAGGASSPLHF
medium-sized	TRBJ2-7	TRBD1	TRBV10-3	TGTGCCATCAACCCGGGACAGGACTACGAGCAGTACTTC	CAINPGQDYEQYF
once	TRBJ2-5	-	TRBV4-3	TGCGCCAGCAGCTCGAGACTCGGAGAGACCCAGTACTTC	CASSSRLGETQYF
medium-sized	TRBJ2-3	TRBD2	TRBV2	TGTGCCAGCAGTGAGGAGATAGCGGGGCAAGATACGCAGTATTTT	CASSEEIAGQDTQYF
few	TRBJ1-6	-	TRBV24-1	TGTGCCACCGGGCAGGACTCTAATTCACCCCTCCACTTT	CATGQDSNSPLHF
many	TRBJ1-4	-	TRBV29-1	TGCAGCGGGGGGGACGGAAATGAAAAACTGTTTTTT	CSGGDGNEKLFF
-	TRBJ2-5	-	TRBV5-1	TGCGCCAGCAGCACCGGATGGACAGCCAACCAAGAGACCCAGTACTTC	CASSTGWTANQETQYF
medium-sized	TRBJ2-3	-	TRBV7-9	TGTGCCAGCAGCTTAGGGAGCCCGACAGATACGCAGTATTTT	CASSLGSPTDTQYF
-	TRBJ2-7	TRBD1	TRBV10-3	TGTGCCATCAGTGAAGGGACAGGGGCGTACGAGCAGTACTTC	CAISEGTGAYEQYF
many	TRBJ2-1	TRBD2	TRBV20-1	TGCAGTGCTAGACCTACTAGCGATGAGCAGTTCTTC	CSARPTSDEQFF
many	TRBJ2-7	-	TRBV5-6	TGTGCCAGCAGCTTGTGGGGGCTTGGAGGGGACCTCGAGCAGTACTTC	CASSLWGLGGDLEQYF
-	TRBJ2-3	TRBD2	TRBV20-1	TGCAGTGCTAGAGATCTAACCGGGCTAGCGGGGCCGGGGACAGATACGCAGTATTTT	CSARDLTGLAGPGTDTQYF
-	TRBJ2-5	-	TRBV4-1	TGCGCCAGCAGCCTCTCGAACAGGCAAGAGACCCAGTACTTC	CASSLSNRQETQYF
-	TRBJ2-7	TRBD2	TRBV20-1	TGCAGTGCCCCGGGGGGGTTTGGCTACGAGCAGTACTTC	CSAPGGFGYEQYF
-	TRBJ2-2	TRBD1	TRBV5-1	TGCGCCAGCAGCTTGGGCCGGGACAGGGTTTTGTTTTTT	CASSLGRDRVLFF
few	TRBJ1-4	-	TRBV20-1	TGCAGTGCTAGAGATCAAAAAGGGGCTGAAAAACTGTTTTTT	CSARDQKGAEKLFF
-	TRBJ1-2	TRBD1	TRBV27	TGTGCCAGCAGCCGGGACAGGACTTACTATGGCTACACCTTC	CASSRDRTYYGYTF
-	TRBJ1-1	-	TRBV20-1	TGCAGTGCTAGACTGGGGTTGATGATCTTTGAAGCTTTCTTT	CSARLGLMIFEAFF
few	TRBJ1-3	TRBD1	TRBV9	TGTGCCAGCAGCGAGGGGACAGCCTCTGGAAACACCATATATTTT	CASSEGTASGNTIYF
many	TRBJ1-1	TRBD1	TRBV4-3	TGCGCCAGCAGCCAAGCCGGACAGGGGGCGCGGTCCGCTTTCTTT	CASSQAGQGARSAFF
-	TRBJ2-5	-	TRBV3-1	TGTGCCAGCCCTTCGGAGACCCAGTACTTC	CASPSETQYF
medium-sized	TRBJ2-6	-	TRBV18	TGTGCCAGCTCACCGCCTCGGCCTTCGGGGGCCAACGTCCTGACTTTC	CASSPPRPSGANVLTF
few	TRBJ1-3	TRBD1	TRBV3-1	TGTGCCAGCAGCCCCCCAGGCAGGGGGCTAAACACCATATATTTT	CASSPPGRGLNTIYF
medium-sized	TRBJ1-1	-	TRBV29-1	TGCAGCGTTGGTCTGACAGAGAACACTGAAGCTTTCTTT	CSVGLTENTEAFF
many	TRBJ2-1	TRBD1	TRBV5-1	TGCGCCAGCAGCCTTGGACAGGGTGGCAATGAGCAGTTCTTC	CASSLGQGGNEQFF
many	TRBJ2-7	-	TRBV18	TGTGCCAGCTCACCAAGAGACGGATTTCCTTACGAGCAGTACTTC	CASSPRDGFPYEQYF
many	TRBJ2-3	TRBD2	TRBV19	TGTGCCAGTAGTATTCAGCGGGGGGCAGATACGCAGTATTTT	CASSIQRGADTQYF
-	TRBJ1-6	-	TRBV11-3	TGTGCCAGCAGCTCTGGTTGGGCGGATTCACCCCTCCACTTT	CASSSGWADSPLHF
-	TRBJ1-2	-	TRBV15	TGTGCCACCAGCAGAGATCGAGGCTCGGGTGGCTACACCTTC	CATSRDRGSGGYTF
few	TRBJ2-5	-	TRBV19	TGTGCCAGTAGTATAGACTTCCAGGGGGCGGGAGTAGAGACCCAGTACTTC	CASSIDFQGAGVETQYF
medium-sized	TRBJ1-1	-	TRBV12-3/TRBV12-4	TGTGCCAGCAGTTCACAAAGTAGCGGGGTTACTGAAGCTTTCTTT	CASSSQSSGVTEAFF
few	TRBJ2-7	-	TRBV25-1	TGTGCCAGCAGTGATTTATATCTTGACGGGAAGGGCGAGCAGTACTTC	CASSDLYLDGKGEQYF
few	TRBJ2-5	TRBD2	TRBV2	TGTGCCAGCAGTGAAGATAGCGGGGGGAAAGAGACCCAGTACTTC	CASSEDSGGKETQYF
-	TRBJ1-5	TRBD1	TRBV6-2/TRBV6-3	TGTGCCAGTGGACAGGGAATCGATCAGCCCCAGCATTTT	CASGQGIDQPQHF
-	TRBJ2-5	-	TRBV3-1	TGTGCCAGCAGCCAAGCGCAGGGGCAAGAGACCCAGTACTTC	CASSQAQGQETQYF
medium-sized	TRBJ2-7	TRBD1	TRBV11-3	TGTGCCAGCAGCTTAGAACGTTGGGACAGGGAAAGCTACGAGCAGTACTTC	CASSLERWDRESYEQYF
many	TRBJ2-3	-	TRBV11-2	TGTGCCAGCAGCTTTTTAGGGGACCCGAAGGGCACAGATACGCAGTATTTT	CASSFLGDPKGTDTQYF